One T cell receptor (beta chain) is described in this entry. No antigen is known for it. This CDR3 is 17 amino acids long. Looked up from germline, CDR1 is SGHTA and CDR2 is FQGNSA. V was clipped by 4 bases and J by 7 bases; unmatched bases: 9. From 5'RACE with constant-segment primers came TCR alpha and TCR beta cDNA libraries that carried sample barcodes and UMIs. TCRdb independently ran MiXCR on the 5' RACE reads; one entry per CDR3 protein. The sample lists about 340,000 distinct CDR3 sequences, 10% to 15% occurring once. This specimen belongs to a study of T-cell memory formation after mild COVID-19. Whole-study context: Clusters of TCRs were largely donor specific.

Study-wide findings and caveats: The study found balanced CD4/CD8 in clones contracting day 15 to 85 and a CD4+ lean in later expanders. There was no confirmation that second-wave clones peaking on day 37 were SARS-CoV-2 specific.

The receptor was derived from a man aged 18 to 35 who had mild COVID-19 (a few samples of this study predate the infection). Cell type and time point are not known. J is TRBJ2-2 and V is TRBV7-2; the match to TRBD2 covers 13 bases. The sequenced sample was PBMCs or a T cell subset sorted from them (not recorded which). In nucleotides, the CDR3 is TGTGCCAGCAGCTCGGGACTAGCGGGGATCAGGAGCGGGGAGCTGTTTTTT. It encodes CASSSGLAGIRSGELFF.